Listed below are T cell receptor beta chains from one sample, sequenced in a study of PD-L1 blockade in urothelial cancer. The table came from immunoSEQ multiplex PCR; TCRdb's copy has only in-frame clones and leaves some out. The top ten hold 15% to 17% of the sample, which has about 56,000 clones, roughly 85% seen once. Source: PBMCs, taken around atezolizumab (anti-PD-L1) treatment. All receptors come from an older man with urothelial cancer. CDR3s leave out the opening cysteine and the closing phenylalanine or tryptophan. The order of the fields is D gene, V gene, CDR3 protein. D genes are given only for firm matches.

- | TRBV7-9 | ASRKGLGTGELF
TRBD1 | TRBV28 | ASKTGDPEAF
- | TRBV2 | ASSYETGTSGNTIY
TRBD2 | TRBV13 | ASSQGLAVPYEQY
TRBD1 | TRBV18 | ASSPPTGTGGETQY
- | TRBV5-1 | ASSLVAGAVGVEKLF
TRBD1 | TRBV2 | ASSTGQGYAY
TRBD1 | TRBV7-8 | ASSPRGTGYEQY
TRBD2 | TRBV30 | AWSPQGLASGELF
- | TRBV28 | ASRPLVPAHFQETQY
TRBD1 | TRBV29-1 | SVDANRGNTEAF
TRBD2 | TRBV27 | ASSLSLADEQF
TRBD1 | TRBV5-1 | ASSRGTGQETQY
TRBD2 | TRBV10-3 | AISGGRQTYEQY
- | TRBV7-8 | ASSPIQGPYEQY
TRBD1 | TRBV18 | ASSRDSLNTEAF
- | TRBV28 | ASSLGGAAMGYT
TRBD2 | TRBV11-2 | ASSLAGLAGGGEQF
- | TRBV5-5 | ASSLDVRGLNQPQH
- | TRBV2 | ASSVWASSYNEQF
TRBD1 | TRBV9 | ASSVAAGQGAQQY
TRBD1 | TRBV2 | ASSLRTGGGNTIY
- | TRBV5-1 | ASSSGDTSNYGYT
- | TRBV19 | ASSVTHQANTEAF
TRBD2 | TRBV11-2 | ASSLVRLAGAHEQF
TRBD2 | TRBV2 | ASSALAANTGELF
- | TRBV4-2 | ASSQDRGGYGYT
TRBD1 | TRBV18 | ASSPLRDSDEQF
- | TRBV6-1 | ASSLRERANEKLF
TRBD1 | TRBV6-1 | ASSEEDRGSYEQY
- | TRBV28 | ASGWGVDESSEAF
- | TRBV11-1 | ASSLADRQETQY
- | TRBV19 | ASSSGGERLGTQY
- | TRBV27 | ASSLRGGELQETQY
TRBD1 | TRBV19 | ASIPRTGGGNTMY
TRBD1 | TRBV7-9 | ASSGGQGAAYEQY
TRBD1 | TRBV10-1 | ASSPGTGDSGNTIY
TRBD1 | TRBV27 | ASPRRDRVPPYGYT
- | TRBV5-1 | ASSLGAASKNIQY
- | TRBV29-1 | SVCSAGGTEAF
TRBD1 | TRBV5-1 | ASSLGGGNSYNEQF
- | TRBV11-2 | ASSPAGGPRLSPSGQF
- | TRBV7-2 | ASSPNNRAESYEQY
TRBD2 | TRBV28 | ASSTPGLAPSTDTQY
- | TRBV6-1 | ASSEVPSVNYNEQF
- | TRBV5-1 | ASSPVSHEQY